This T cell receptor beta chain was sequenced during a study of early T cells in non-severe SARS-CoV-2 infection. Study-level information: Whole-blood bulk RNA, unsorted, was sequenced, and chains were unpaired.

TCRdb reprocessed the 5' RACE reads with MiXCR, giving one entry per CDR3 protein. The repertoire holds tens of thousands of distinct CDR3 sequences, with around 4% as singletons. The CDR3 length is 16 residues. The V end lost 6 bases, the J end lost 1 base, and 18 bases lay between the germline ends. Germline CDR1 and CDR2: SGHVS and FQNEAQ. In this sample, this clonotype turned up many times. This receptor was obtained from an adult who was a healthcare worker with PCR-confirmed SARS-CoV-2 infection or an uninfected control (not recorded which). The J gene is TRBJ1-2, the V gene TRBV7-8; D is unresolved. The specimen was whole blood. CDR3 sequence (DNA): TGTGCCAGCAGTAGGACGGGTCGACTTCTTAACTATGGCTACACCTTC. This sequence encodes CASSRTGRLLNYGYTF.